The T cell receptor beta chain described here comes from a study of T cells in women clearing cervical HPV infection. Study summary: Controls were women whose single incident HPV16 infection cleared within 12 months without precancer or cancer. HLA type stays a possible confounder, typing being limited.

Notes on this clone: The read ends 3 residues early relative to the CDR3; the germline J gene fills the gap.

This CDR3 is 16 amino acids long. Trimming took 1 base from V and 1 from J, leaving 10 bases between them. Germline CDR1 SGHTA, CDR2 FQGTGA. Method: immunoSEQ multiplex PCR; TCRdb's copy keeps in-frame clones and lacks some. This sample lists about 30,000 clones; its ten largest clones have 3.5%. The receptor comes from a woman aged 18 to 75 with a cervical HPV16 infection that either progressed to CIN3+ or cleared (not recorded which). The source material was blood buffy coat. The chain combines TRBV7-3 with TRBJ2-2; D uncertain. CDR3 DNA (partial): TGTGCCAGCAGCTTAATGGCCAGACAGAACACCGGGGAG. The encoded protein is CASSLMARQNTGE. The CDR3 in its entirety is CASSLMARQNTGELFF.